This T cell receptor (beta chain) was identified during a study of blood T cells in healthy people across ages. Study overall: For every two T cells, template switching captured about one barcoded beta molecule.

Together with a sample-barcoded 5' primer, a J-beta primer mix was included in a second PCR lasting roughly 7 to 11 cycles. The study obtained at least 2.5 million CDR3-containing paired-end reads from every sample. TCRdb independently ran MiXCR on the 5' RACE reads; one entry per CDR3 protein. The sample has around 700,000 distinct CDR3 sequences; approximately 25% are singletons. The length of the CDR3 is 16 residues. Between the trimmed V and J ends, which lost 0 bases and 0 bases, there was a span of 6 bases. Germline V gene sequence: CDR1 LGHNA, CDR2 YSLEER. These sequences were also reported in another study, on T cells of mothers and their children. That paper notes: A few mothers and their six children, all healthy Caucasians, donated. Compared with unrelated pairs, related mother-child pairs had slightly higher, non-significant overlap.

Material: blood. This receptor was obtained from a boy between 5 and 17 years old in good health. V gene TRBV4-3 combines with J gene TRBJ2-6, with a possible D match to TRBD1 (5 bases). The CDR3 sequence is CASSQEQGSGANVLTF. The CDR3 DNA follows: TGCGCCAGCAGCCAAGAGCAGGGCTCTGGGGCCAACGTCCTGACTTTC.